The 20 T cell receptor beta chains reported below all come from one sample, sequenced in a study of T cell repertoires in cytomegalovirus infection (dated by TCRdb to between 2018 and 2021). Sequencing took place on an Illumina HiSeq 1500. TCRdb cleaned the public reads at Q25 with fastp, built clones with MiXCR and kept in-frame beta chains. When rows share a CDR3 protein, they turn into one entry using the most common DNA and genes. This sample holds roughly 760,000 distinct CDR3 sequences; 35% were observed only once. Jointly, the top ten make up around 3% of the sample. The sample consisted of PBMCs. The receptors shown here come from a human donor in good health (CMV status not recorded). Some clones in this sample may be carry-over from other donors' samples.

This chain's CDR3 is CSASDLSSYNEQFF. The DNA of the CDR3 is TGCAGTGCTAGTGACCTGAGCTCCTACAATGAGCAGTTCTTC. The V and J genes are TRBV20-1 and TRBJ2-1; D remains ambiguous. Per the germline V gene, CDR1 is DFQATT and CDR2 is SNEGSKA (reference sequence). The CDR3 loop spans 14 amino acids. V lost 3 bases to trimming and J lost 0 bases, with 9 bases between them.

There are a few counts of this clonotype. V is TRBV28 and J is TRBJ1-1; D is possibly TRBD1 (5 bases). The CDR3 contains 13 residues. Trimming took off 6 bases at V and 6 bases at J, with 14 bases between the two ends. Germline-derived CDR1 and CDR2 are MDHEN and SYDVKM. CDR3 residues: CASRRGRAAEAFF. The CDR3 region has the DNA TGTGCCAGCAGACGGGGGAGGGCGGCTGAAGCTTTCTTT. The entire variable domain, with the rest obtained from reference TRBV28 and TRBJ1-1, is as follows: DVKVTQSSRYLVKRTGEKVFLECVQDMDHENMFWYRQDPGLGLRLIYFSYDVKMKEKGDIPEGYSVSREKKERFSLILESASTNQTSMYLCASRRGRAAEAFFGQGTRLTVV.

The chain couples TRBV20-1 to TRBJ1-3; D perhaps matches TRBD1 (5 bases). V was trimmed by 5 bases and J by 0 bases, leaving 8 bases between them. Germline V gene sequence: CDR1 DFQATT, CDR2 SNEGSKA (reference sequence). The CDR3 is made up of 13 amino acids. CDR3 nucleotide sequence: TGCAGTGCTGGGGGGAACTCTGGAAACACCATATATTTT. Its protein product is CSAGGNSGNTIYF.

This clonotype was detected many times. The V and J genes are TRBV12-3 or TRBV12-4 and TRBJ2-7; 7 nucleotides match TRBD1. After removal of 5 bases from V and 5 bases from J, the junction contained 3 bases not matched to a gene. This CDR3 contains 12 residues. CDR3 region: CASSATGDEQYF. The CDR3, as DNA: TGTGCCAGCAGTGCAACAGGGGACGAGCAGTACTTC.

CDR3 coding DNA: TGTGCCATCAGTGCCTCTAGCGGGAGGGCTTCGAATGAGCAGTTCTTC. Its translation is CAISASSGRASNEQFF. The chain combines TRBV10-3 with TRBJ2-1; 12 bases fit TRBD2. Germline V gene data show CDR1 as ENHRY and CDR2 as SYGVKD. The CDR3 is 16 amino acids. J gave up 7 bases and V 4 bases, and 8 bases lay outside the gene matches.

This clonotype was seen a handful of times. J is TRBJ2-1 and V is TRBV10-3; TRBD1 matches 7 bases. This CDR3 spans 14 amino acids. Germline loops: CDR1 ENHRY, CDR2 SYGVKD. With 6 bases clipped from V and 7 bases from J, the junction kept 9 bases outside the gene matches. The CDR3 reads CAIRATGMGNEQFF. The DNA of the CDR3 is TGTGCCATCAGGGCGACAGGGATGGGGAATGAGCAGTTCTTC.

Details on this clonotype: This CDR3 fails to terminate in the conserved phenylalanine or tryptophan, so it likely reflects a read error. The limits of the CDR3 on the DNA are not certain, so only TCRdb's listed CDR3 is given. Here the CDR3 reads CASSNIAGGQLC. The chain carries TRBV6-6 and TRBJ2-1; no DNA check was done on the table's D call, TRBD2. Germline CDR1 is MNHNY and CDR2 is SVGAGI (reference sequence). The CDR3 is made up of 12 amino acids, end residues included.

CDR3 sequence (DNA): TGTGCCAGCAGCTTCAGGGCGGGAGGCCCTGGGGGCTACAATGCGCCGTTCTTC. It encodes CASSFRAGGPGGYNAPFF. This chain uses TRBV7-2 with TRBJ2-1; TRBD2 matches 8 bases. V shed 3 bases, J shed 15 bases, and the junction held 25 bases outside the gene matches. CDR3 length: 18 residues. The germline V gene encodes CDR1 SGHTA and CDR2 FQGNSA.

The rearrangement links TRBV7-8 to TRBJ1-4, with D unclear. From germline, CDR1 is SGHVS and CDR2 FQNEAQ. Between the trimmed V and J ends, which lost 6 bases and 5 bases, there was a span of 10 bases. The length of the CDR3 is 13 residues. The CDR3 nucleotides read TGTGCCAGCAGACCCGAGGGAAATGAAAAACTGTTTTTT. Translation: CASRPEGNEKLFF.

This clonotype was seen a few times. The chain combines TRBV2 with TRBJ1-1; TRBD1 matches 10 bases. This CDR3 is built from 11 residues. The V and J ends lost 11 bases and 7 bases, in that order; junction bases with no gene match: 4. Germline values: CDR1 SNHLY, CDR2 FYNNEI. The DNA of the CDR3 is TGTGCCGGGGGACAGGGGCTTGAAGCTTTCTTT. Its translation is CAGGQGLEAFF.

This clonotype was picked up many times. The rearrangement uses TRBV12-3 or TRBV12-4 and TRBJ1-2, with no clear D. Deletions cut 5 bases from V and 0 bases from J, with 19 bases between. The length of the CDR3 is 17 residues. The CDR3 region is CASSIGVVTQSNYGYTF. CDR3 DNA sequence: TGTGCCAGCAGTATTGGGGTGGTAACGCAGTCTAACTATGGCTACACCTTC.

The rearrangement joins TRBV30 to TRBJ2-3; D unresolved. The V end lost 3 bases, the J end lost 2 bases, and 12 bases lay between the germline ends. The V gene's germline CDR1 is GTSNPN and CDR2 SVGIG (reference sequence). The CDR3 is 14 amino acids. CDR3 coding DNA: TGTGCCTGGAGGATCCACTTCGCCACAGATACGCAGTATTTT. This translates into CAWRIHFATDTQYF.

This clonotype was picked up a small number of times. The chain uses TRBV12-3 or TRBV12-4 and TRBJ2-2, with a tentative D call TRBD1 (6 bases). The CDR3 totals 14 residues. Trimming shortened V by 6 bases and J by 4 bases, and 12 bases separated the two germline ends. The CDR3 DNA follows: TGTGCCAGCAGACCACAGGGATCCACCGGGGAGCTGTTTTTT. Translation: CASRPQGSTGELFF.

This clonotype was recorded at least ten times. The genes are TRBV7-2 and TRBJ1-1; D gene unclear. V lost 3 bases to trimming and J lost 1 base, with 12 bases between them. CDR1 is SGHTA and CDR2 is FQGNSA in the germline V gene. The CDR3 loop spans 15 amino acids. CDR3 region: CASSFLAGKNTEAFF. In nucleotides, the CDR3 is TGTGCCAGCAGCTTTCTCGCTGGAAAGAACACTGAAGCTTTCTTT.

The chain is built from TRBV20-1 and TRBJ2-7, with D possibly matching TRBD2 (6 bases). Per the germline V gene, CDR1 is DFQATT and CDR2 is SNEGSKA (reference sequence). This CDR3 region has 15 residues. Trimming stripped 3 bases from V and 3 bases from J, with 18 bases between. CDR3 region: CSARAGPEGGYEQYF. CDR3 sequence (DNA): TGCAGTGCTAGGGCCGGGCCAGAGGGAGGCTACGAGCAGTACTTC.

This chain joins TRBV25-1 and TRBJ1-3; maybe TRBD1 (5 bases). The CDR3 has 15 residues. Germline V gene sequence: CDR1 MGHDK, CDR2 SYGVNS. V was clipped by 11 bases and J by 0 bases, with 17 bases between them. In DNA, the CDR3 is TGTGCCGGCGGTGGGACGTGGAACTCTGGAAACACCATATATTTT. Its protein is CAGGGTWNSGNTIYF.

This clonotype was seen just once. The chain employs TRBV12-3 or TRBV12-4 and TRBJ1-5; TRBD1 aligns across 7 bases. This CDR3 contains 13 residues. The ends lost 5 bases at V and 6 bases at J; junction bases unmatched: 4. The CDR3 here is CASSPTGTQPQHF. CDR3 in DNA: TGTGCCAGCAGTCCGACAGGGACTCAGCCCCAGCATTTT.

Notes on this clonotype: It may be a read error: a sequence one base away is much more abundant. This likely comes from a read error, as the CDR3 has no conserved phenylalanine or tryptophan at its end. This rearrangement joins TRBV28 to TRBJ1-1; D unclear. This CDR3 comprises 11 residues. V was clipped by 7 bases and J by 5 bases, with 8 bases between them. Germline lookup yields CDR1 MDHEN and CDR2 SYDVKM. The CDR3 DNA follows: TGTGCCAGCACACGCGAAACTGAAGCTTTCCTT. Residues: CASTRETEAFL.

The gene calls are TRBV4-3 and TRBJ2-6; 7 bases are a match to TRBD1. Per germline, CDR1 LGHNA and CDR2 YSLEER. The CDR3 has 16 residues. J was trimmed by 2 bases and V by 5 bases; bases with no gene match: 6. CDR3 DNA: TGCGCCAGCAGCGTTGAACAGGGGACTGGGGCCAACGTCCTGACTTTC. Protein sequence: CASSVEQGTGANVLTF.

This clonotype was seen only a few times. The V call is TRBV7-9, the J call TRBJ2-5; D ambiguous. CDR1 and CDR2 (germline): SEHNR, FQNEAQ (reference sequence). V was shortened by 5 bases and J by 5 bases, with 15 bases between the two germline ends. The CDR3 totals 14 residues. DNA for the CDR3: TGTGCCAGCAGCCCCTACGGTGCACTCGAGACCCAGTACTTC. This encodes CASSPYGALETQYF.